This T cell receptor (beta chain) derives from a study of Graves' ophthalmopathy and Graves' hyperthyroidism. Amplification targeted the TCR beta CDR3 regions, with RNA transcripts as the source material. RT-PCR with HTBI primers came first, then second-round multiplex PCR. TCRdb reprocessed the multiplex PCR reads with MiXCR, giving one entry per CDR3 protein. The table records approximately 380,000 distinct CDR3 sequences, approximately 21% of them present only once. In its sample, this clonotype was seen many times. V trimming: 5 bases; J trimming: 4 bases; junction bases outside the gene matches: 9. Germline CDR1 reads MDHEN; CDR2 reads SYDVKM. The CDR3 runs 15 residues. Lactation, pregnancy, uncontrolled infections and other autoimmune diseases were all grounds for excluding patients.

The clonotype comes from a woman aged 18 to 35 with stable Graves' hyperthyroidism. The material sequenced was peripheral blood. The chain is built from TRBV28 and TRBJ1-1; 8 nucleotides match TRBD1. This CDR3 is CASSTTGDGSTEAFF. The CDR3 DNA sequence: TGTGCCAGCAGTACGACAGGGGACGGGAGCACTGAAGCTTTCTTT.